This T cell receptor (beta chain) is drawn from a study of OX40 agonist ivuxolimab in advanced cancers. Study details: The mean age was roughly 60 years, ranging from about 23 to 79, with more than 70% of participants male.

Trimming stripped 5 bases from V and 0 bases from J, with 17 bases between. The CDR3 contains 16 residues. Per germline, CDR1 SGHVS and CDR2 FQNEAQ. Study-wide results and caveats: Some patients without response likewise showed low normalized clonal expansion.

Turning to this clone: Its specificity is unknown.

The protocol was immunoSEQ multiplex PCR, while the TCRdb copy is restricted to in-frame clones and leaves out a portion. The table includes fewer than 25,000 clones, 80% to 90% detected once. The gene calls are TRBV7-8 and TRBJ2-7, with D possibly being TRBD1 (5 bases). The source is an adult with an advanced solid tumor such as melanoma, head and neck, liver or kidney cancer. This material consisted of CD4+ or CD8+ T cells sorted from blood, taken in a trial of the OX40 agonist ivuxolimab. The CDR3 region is CASSPGGAHSSYEQYF. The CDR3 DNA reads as TGTGCCAGCAGCCCAGGTGGGGCCCACTCCTCCTACGAGCAGTACTTC.